This entry features one TCR beta chain sequence. Its antigen is not known. The data belong to a study of cytomegalovirus exposure and HLA in healthy donors. General study findings and limits: A cluster of highly shared sequence variants was likely a sequencing artifact. No immune exposure information besides CMV serostatus was available.

Nominally healthy donors provided the samples, though records likely missed some immune exposures. PCR employed 60 Vbeta and 13 Jbeta primers. Generated by immunoSEQ multiplex PCR, the TCRdb table keeps only in-frame clones and is missing some. Of 50,000 to 75,000 clones in the sample, roughly 83% are singletons; the top ten hold about 1.5%. The sample consisted of PBMCs. This receptor was identified in a human donor in good health.

CDR3 sequence: CASSALTGNSPLHF. The CDR3 DNA is TGTGCCAGCAGTGCTTTAACAGGCAATTCACCCCTCCACTTT. The chain recombines TRBV6-4 with TRBJ1-6; D possibly corresponds to TRBD1 (5 bases). Germline V gene data show CDR1 as MRHNA and CDR2 as SNTAGT. The CDR3 length is 14 residues. The V gene lost 4 bases and the J gene lost 7 bases, with 11 bases spanning the gap.